The 29 T cell receptor beta chains listed next were all sequenced from one sample in a study of blood T cell repertoires in COVID-19. Using immunoSEQ multiplex PCR, the repertoire was profiled, and TCRdb retains in-frame clones only, with some absent. Among about 210,000 clones listed, approximately 87% were seen once. Sequencing used peripheral blood. These receptors came from a woman in her seventies with acute or convalescent COVID-19.

The genes are TRBV6-6 and TRBJ1-2, with 9 bases matching TRBD1. The CDR3 covers 15 residues. Germline V lookup: CDR1 MNHNY, CDR2 SVGAGI (reference sequence). With 6 bases clipped from V and 8 bases from J, the junction kept 13 bases outside the gene matches. In nucleotides, the CDR3 is TGTGCCAGCAGCGCGGACCTAGGGACAGGGTACGGCTACACCTTC. Protein product: CASSADLGTGYGYTF.

This chain connects TRBV4-3 to TRBJ2-2; 7 nucleotides line up with TRBD2. Germline loops: CDR1 LGHNA, CDR2 YSLEER. Trimming took 1 base from V and 8 from J; bases not matched to a gene: 13. This CDR3 comprises 17 residues. The CDR3 sequence is CASSQGGRGSGEGELFF. In DNA, the CDR3 is TGCGCCAGCAGCCAAGGAGGACGCGGGAGTGGTGAGGGGGAGCTGTTTTTT.

The genes are TRBV5-4 and TRBJ1-1, with D hard to call. This CDR3 contains 12 residues. Trimming left V 10 bases short and J 1 base short, with 11 bases between. Germline lookup yields CDR1 SGHNT and CDR2 YYREEE (reference sequence). CDR3 in amino acids: CAGATANTEAFF. CDR3 nucleotide sequence: TGTGCCGGAGCTACGGCGAACACTGAAGCTTTCTTT.

This sequence joins TRBV5-8 and TRBJ2-3, with 9 bases that match TRBD1. CDR1 is SGHTS, CDR2 YDEGEE, per germline. Unmatched junction bases numbered 1, after V lost 0 bases and J lost 2 bases. CDR3 size: 15 residues. The CDR3 DNA reads TGTGCCAGCAGCTTGGGGACAGGGGTCACAGATACGCAGTATTTT. Its protein product is CASSLGTGVTDTQYF.

The chain links TRBV11-3 to TRBJ2-7; 8 positions agree with TRBD2. Germline CDR1 reads SGHNT; CDR2 reads YENEEA. The ends lost 0 bases at V and 4 bases at J; junction bases unmatched: 5. CDR3 length: 15 amino acids. The CDR3 region has the DNA TGTGCCAGCAGCTTAGAAAAGCGGGAGCAGTACGAGCAGTACTTC. It codes for CASSLEKREQYEQYF.

This rearrangement joins TRBV28 to TRBJ2-7; possibly TRBD1 for D (5 bases). The V end was cut by 6 bases, the J end by 2 bases, with 23 bases between. There are 17 residues in the CDR3. Germline V gene lookup returns CDR1 MDHEN and CDR2 SYDVKM. CDR3 residues: CASRSPQGRKIPYEQYF. CDR3 nucleotides: TGTGCCAGCAGATCTCCCCAGGGCCGAAAAATACCCTACGAGCAGTACTTC. Using reference TRBV28 and TRBJ2-7 for the parts outside the CDR3, the full variable domain is DVKVTQSSRYLVKRTGEKVFLECVQDMDHENMFWYRQDPGLGLRLIYFSYDVKMKEKGDIPEGYSVSREKKERFSLILESASTNQTSMYLCASRSPQGRKIPYEQYFGPGTRLTVT.

A single count supports this clone. The genes are TRBV7-9 and TRBJ2-5; 11 positions match TRBD2. Germline CDR1 SEHNR, CDR2 FQNEAQ (reference sequence). V gave up 4 bases and J gave up 5 bases; unmatched junction bases: 6. The CDR3 covers 15 residues. Here the CDR3 reads CASSYLAGGPETQYF. The CDR3 DNA sequence: TGTGCCAGCAGCTATCTAGCGGGGGGACCCGAGACCCAGTACTTC.

This clone was counted a single time. This chain uses TRBV4-1 with TRBJ2-7; tentatively, D is TRBD2 (5 bases). The V and J ends lost 4 bases and 2 bases respectively, with 15 bases between them. Germline CDR1 reads MGHRA; CDR2 reads YSYEKL. The length of the CDR3 is 15 residues. The CDR3 DNA reads TGCGCCAGCAGCCCCTTCCTCGGAGGTCCCTACGAGCAGTACTTC. It is translated as CASSPFLGGPYEQYF.

This clone was seen only once. The chain couples TRBV11-2 to TRBJ2-3, with 7 bases fitting TRBD2. CDR3 length: 15 residues. Trimming removed 5 bases from V and 5 bases from J; junction bases left unmatched: 10. Germline-derived CDR1 and CDR2 are SGHAT and FQNNGV. The CDR3 reads CASSTAGVLLDTQYF. CDR3 sequence (DNA): TGTGCCAGCAGCACCGCGGGGGTCCTCTTAGATACGCAGTATTTT.

A few counts support this clone. This rearrangement joins TRBV5-8 to TRBJ2-2, with D hard to call. The CDR3 length is 19 residues. CDR1 and CDR2 from the germline V gene are SGHTS and YDEGEE. Trimming took 3 bases from V and 4 from J, leaving 25 bases between them. The CDR3 spells CASSSSPFYMSAFTGELFF. DNA of the CDR3: TGTGCCAGCAGCTCATCACCCTTCTATATGAGCGCCTTCACCGGGGAGCTGTTTTTT.

J is TRBJ2-3 and V is TRBV6-2 or TRBV6-3; 7 bases fit TRBD2. Per germline, CDR1 MNHEY and CDR2 SVGEGT. This CDR3 is built from 15 residues. J gave up 3 bases and V 0 bases, and 3 bases lay outside the gene matches. In DNA form, the CDR3 reads TGTGCCAGCAGTTACTCGGGGGGAGGGACAGATACGCAGTATTTT. Translating gives CASSYSGGGTDTQYF.

The chain is built from TRBV11-3 and TRBJ2-7; 8 bases match TRBD2. The CDR3 runs 14 residues. The V gene end was trimmed by 5 bases and the J gene end by 3 bases; junction bases not matched to a gene: 6. Germline V gene sequence: CDR1 SGHNT, CDR2 YENEEA. CDR3 nucleotides: TGTGCCAGCAGCCCTGCGGGACTAGACTACGAGCAGTACTTC. Its translation: CASSPAGLDYEQYF.

The V and J genes are TRBV6-2 or TRBV6-3 and TRBJ2-3; 15 bases agree with TRBD2. CDR1 is MNHEY, CDR2 SVGEGT, per germline. V trimming: 0 bases; J trimming: 0 bases; junction bases outside the gene matches: 7. This CDR3 is built from 20 residues. CDR3 sequence reads: CASSYSGLAGGPRSTDTQYF. The CDR3 DNA sequence: TGTGCCAGCAGTTACTCCGGACTAGCGGGAGGGCCGCGAAGCACAGATACGCAGTATTTT.

This chain connects TRBV2 to TRBJ2-3, with TRBD2 matching over 7 bases. The CDR3 is 15 residues long. V lost 8 bases to trimming and J lost 2 bases; unmatched junction nucleotides: 10. Looked up from germline, CDR1 is SNHLY and CDR2 is FYNNEI. The CDR3 spells CASRRASGHTDTQYF. The CDR3, as DNA: TGTGCCAGCCGCAGGGCTAGCGGACACACAGATACGCAGTATTTT.

This rearrangement joins TRBV5-4 to TRBJ2-5; D unresolved. The length of the CDR3 is 13 residues. V was trimmed by 1 base and J by 2 bases, leaving 6 bases between them. CDR1 SGHNT and CDR2 YYREEE come from the germline V gene (reference sequence). The CDR3 DNA reads TGTGCCAGCAGCTTGACTGATCAAGAGACCCAGTACTTC. Residues: CASSLTDQETQYF.

The chain joins TRBV6-2 or TRBV6-3 to TRBJ2-1, with TRBD1 matching over 7 bases. CDR3 length: 16 amino acids. Germline V CDR1 and CDR2: MNHEY, SVGEGT. V was pared by 2 bases and J by 7 bases, with 11 bases of the junction left unmatched. CDR3 coding DNA: TGTGCCAGCAGTTACAAGACAGGGCCTGCCTTAAATGAGCAGTTCTTC. Its translation: CASSYKTGPALNEQFF.

The rearrangement links TRBV5-1 to TRBJ2-7, with D possibly matching TRBD2 (6 bases). The CDR3 contains 15 residues. Trimming pared 4 bases from V and 7 bases from J, leaving 21 bases between. The germline CDR1 and CDR2 sequences are SGHRS and YFSETQ. CDR3 sequence reads: CASSHSGTQFLEQYF. DNA for the CDR3: TGCGCCAGCAGCCATTCCGGGACTCAATTTTTGGAGCAGTACTTC. The full variable domain, in which reference TRBV5-1 and TRBJ2-7 provide the parts outside the CDR3, is KAGVTQTPRYLIKTRGQQVTLSCSPISGHRSVSWYQQTPGQGLQFLFEYFSETQRNKGNFPGRFSGRQFSNSRSEMNVSTLELGDSALYLCASSHSGTQFLEQYFGPGTRLTVT.

The chain combines TRBV12-5 with TRBJ2-1; a possible D gene is TRBD1 (5 bases). The germline V gene encodes CDR1 LGHNT and CDR2 FRNRAP. The CDR3 is 19 amino acids. Trimming took off 7 bases at V and 0 bases at J, with 25 bases between the two ends. CDR3 loop: CASVPGAPEVVSSYNEQFF. The CDR3 bases are TGTGCTAGTGTCCCTGGGGCCCCCGAGGTGGTGAGCTCCTACAATGAGCAGTTCTTC.

V and J are TRBV27 and TRBJ1-2; perhaps TRBD1 as D (6 bases). Germline V CDR1 and CDR2: MNHEY, SMNVEV (reference sequence). The V end lost 4 bases, the J end lost 6 bases, and 9 bases lay between the germline ends. The CDR3 extends over 12 amino acids. The CDR3 coding sequence is TGTGCCAGCAGTTCTCCAGGGGATGGCTACACCTTC. Translating it yields CASSSPGDGYTF.

The J gene is TRBJ2-2, the V gene TRBV18, with 11 bases lining up with TRBD2. The germline gives CDR1 KGHSH, CDR2 LQKENI. With 1 base clipped from V and 6 bases from J, the junction kept 4 bases outside the gene matches. The CDR3 is made up of 16 amino acids. The CDR3 here is CASSPQLAGEAGELFF. The DNA for the CDR3 is TGTGCCAGCTCACCACAACTAGCGGGAGAAGCCGGGGAGCTGTTTTTT.

This chain connects TRBV18 to TRBJ2-2; D unresolved. The CDR3 is made up of 14 amino acids. The V gene lost 4 bases and the J gene lost 6 bases, with 12 bases spanning the gap. The germline CDR1 and CDR2 sequences are KGHSH and LQKENI. As DNA, the CDR3 is TGTGCCAGCTCACTGACAACCGACGCCGGGGAGCTGTTTTTT. Its translation is CASSLTTDAGELFF.

The V gene is TRBV20-1, the J gene TRBJ1-5, with TRBD1 as a possible D gene (5 bases). The germline CDR1 and CDR2 sequences are DFQATT and SNEGSKA (reference sequence). This CDR3 has 17 amino acids. Trimming took off 3 bases at V and 3 bases at J, with 21 bases between the two ends. DNA of the CDR3: TGCAGTGCTAGTCAATGGCAGGGAAGTTTAGTCAATCAGCCCCAGCATTTT. Its protein is CSASQWQGSLVNQPQHF.

V is TRBV10-3 and J is TRBJ2-7; TRBD1 aligns across 8 bases. Germline-derived CDR1 and CDR2 are ENHRY and SYGVKD. The V segment lost 7 bases and the J segment 5 bases; nucleotides outside the gene matches: 13. The CDR3 covers 15 residues. The CDR3 nucleotides read TGTGCCATCACCCCCAGCGGACAGGGACTGCACGAGCAGTACTTC. Amino acid sequence: CAITPSGQGLHEQYF.

Here the CDR3 DNA reads TGTGCCAGCAGCTTAGTTAGTTTCTACGATACGCAGTATTTT. Translation gives CASSLVSFYDTQYF. The chain joins TRBV7-9 to TRBJ2-3; D is uncertain. Germline values: CDR1 SEHNR, CDR2 FQNEAQ (reference sequence). The CDR3 has 14 residues. V shed 1 base and J shed 6 bases, with 11 bases lying between them.

V gene TRBV19 combines with J gene TRBJ1-5; 9 nucleotides line up with TRBD1. Germline assignment: CDR1 LNHDA and CDR2 SQIVND (reference sequence). The CDR3 totals 17 residues. J gave up 0 bases and V 4 bases, and 7 bases lay outside the gene matches. The CDR3 loop reads CASSTTGGGGSNQPQHF. The CDR3 coding sequence is TGTGCCAGTAGTACCACAGGGGGCGGGGGTAGCAATCAGCCCCAGCATTTT.

The rearrangement links TRBV12-3 or TRBV12-4 to TRBJ2-3; D is uncertain. The CDR3 extends over 13 amino acids. Trimming shortened V by 8 bases and J by 0 bases, and 9 bases separated the two germline ends. The chain's CDR3 is CASSTWSTDTQYF. In DNA form, the CDR3 reads TGTGCCAGCTCCACATGGAGCACAGATACGCAGTATTTT.

With regard to this clone: The sample holds other DNA sequences that translate to the same CDR3. CDR3 bases: TGTGCCACCAGTGATCCAGGGGGCGAAGCTTTCTTT. Its protein product is CATSDPGGEAFF. The chain uses TRBV24-1 and TRBJ1-1, with 8 bases identical to TRBD1. CDR3 size: 12 residues. V shed 3 bases, J shed 8 bases, and the junction held 1 base outside the gene matches. Germline V gives CDR1 KGHDR, CDR2 SFDVKD.

V is TRBV7-2 and J is TRBJ1-1, with D possibly being TRBD1 (5 bases). Germline CDR1 SGHTA, CDR2 FQGNSA. The germline V and J ends were trimmed by 3 bases and 6 bases, with 14 bases remaining between them. The CDR3 has 14 amino acids. The CDR3 DNA sequence: TGTGCCAGCAGCTTCCACGGGGACTGGGCTGAAGCTTTCTTT. Protein: CASSFHGDWAEAFF.

Turning to this clone: This sample includes further DNA sequences coding for the same CDR3. V is TRBV14 and J is TRBJ2-2, with TRBD1 matching 8 bases. CDR3 size: 16 residues. Germline-derived CDR1 and CDR2 are SGHDN and FVKESK. V shed 4 bases, J shed 7 bases, and the junction held 11 bases outside the gene matches. The CDR3 reads CASSPRQGPSNGELFF. The DNA of the CDR3 is TGTGCCAGCAGCCCCAGACAGGGGCCCAGTAACGGGGAGCTGTTTTTT.